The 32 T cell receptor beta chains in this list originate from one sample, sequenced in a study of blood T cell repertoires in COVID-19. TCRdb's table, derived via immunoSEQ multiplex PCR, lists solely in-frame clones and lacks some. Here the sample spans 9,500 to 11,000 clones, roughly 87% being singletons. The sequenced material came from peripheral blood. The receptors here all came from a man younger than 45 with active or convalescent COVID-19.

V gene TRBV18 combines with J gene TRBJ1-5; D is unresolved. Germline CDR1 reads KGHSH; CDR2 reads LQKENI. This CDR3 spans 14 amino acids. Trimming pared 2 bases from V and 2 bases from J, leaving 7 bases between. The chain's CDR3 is CASSPSGGNQPQHF. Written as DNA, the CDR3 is TGTGCCAGCTCACCATCCGGGGGCAATCAGCCCCAGCATTTT.

CDR3 in DNA: TGTGCCACCAGTGGTGAACAGCAAGAGACCCAGTACTTC. Amino acids: CATSGEQQETQYF. The rearrangement uses TRBV24-1 and TRBJ2-5; D not certain. Trimming shortened V by 5 bases and J by 2 bases, and 8 bases separated the two germline ends. The CDR3 is made up of 13 amino acids. Germline V gene sequence: CDR1 KGHDR, CDR2 SFDVKD.

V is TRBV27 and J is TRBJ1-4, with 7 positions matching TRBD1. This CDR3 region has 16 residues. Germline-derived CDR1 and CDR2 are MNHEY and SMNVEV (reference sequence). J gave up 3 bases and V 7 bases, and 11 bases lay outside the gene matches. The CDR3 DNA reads TGTGCCAGCACTCCCCAAGTCGGGACAGCTAATGAAAAACTGTTTTTT. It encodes CASTPQVGTANEKLFF.

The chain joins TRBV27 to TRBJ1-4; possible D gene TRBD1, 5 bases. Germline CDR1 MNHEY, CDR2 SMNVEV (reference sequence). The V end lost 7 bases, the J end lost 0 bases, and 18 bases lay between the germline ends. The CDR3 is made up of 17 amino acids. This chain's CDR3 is CASKRGLEAATNEKLFF. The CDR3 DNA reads TGTGCCAGCAAAAGGGGCTTAGAAGCTGCAACTAATGAAAAACTGTTTTTT.

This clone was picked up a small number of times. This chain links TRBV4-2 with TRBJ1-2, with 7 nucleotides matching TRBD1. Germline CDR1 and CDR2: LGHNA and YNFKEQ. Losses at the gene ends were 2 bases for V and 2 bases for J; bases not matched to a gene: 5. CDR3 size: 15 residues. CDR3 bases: TGTGCCAGCAGCCAAAACAGGGGAGGAAACTATGGCTACACCTTC. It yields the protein CASSQNRGGNYGYTF.

In DNA form, the CDR3 reads TGTGCCAGCAGCTTGGAGTTAGCGGGGGGGAATGAGCAGTTCTTC. Encoded protein: CASSLELAGGNEQFF. J is TRBJ2-1 and V is TRBV5-4; 11 nucleotides agree with TRBD2. The CDR3 length is 15 residues. The ends lost 0 bases at V and 7 bases at J; junction bases unmatched: 3. CDR1 is SGHNT, CDR2 YYREEE, per germline (reference sequence).

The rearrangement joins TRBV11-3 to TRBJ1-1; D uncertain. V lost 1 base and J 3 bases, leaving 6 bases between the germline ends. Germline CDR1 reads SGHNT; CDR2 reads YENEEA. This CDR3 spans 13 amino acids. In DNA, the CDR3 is TGTGCCAGCAGCTTAGCGGCGGACACTGAAGCTTTCTTT. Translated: CASSLAADTEAFF.

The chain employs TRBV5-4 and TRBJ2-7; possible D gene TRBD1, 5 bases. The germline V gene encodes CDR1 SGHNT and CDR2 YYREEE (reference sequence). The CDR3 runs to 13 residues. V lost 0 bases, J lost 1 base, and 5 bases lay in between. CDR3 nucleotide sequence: TGTGCCAGCAGCTTGGCAGGGTCCTACGAGCAGTACTTC. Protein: CASSLAGSYEQYF.

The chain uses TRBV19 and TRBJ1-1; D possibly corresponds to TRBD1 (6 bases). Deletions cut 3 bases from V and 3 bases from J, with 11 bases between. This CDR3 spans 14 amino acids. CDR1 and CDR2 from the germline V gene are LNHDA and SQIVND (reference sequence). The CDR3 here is CASSIHRVDTEAFF. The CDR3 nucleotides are TGTGCCAGTAGTATCCACAGGGTTGACACTGAAGCTTTCTTT.

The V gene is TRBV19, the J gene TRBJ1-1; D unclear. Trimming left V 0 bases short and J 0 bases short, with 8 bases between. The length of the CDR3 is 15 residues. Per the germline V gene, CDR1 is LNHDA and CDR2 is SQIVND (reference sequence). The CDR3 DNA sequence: TGTGCCAGTAGTATAGATGAGTCTATGAACACTGAAGCTTTCTTT. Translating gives CASSIDESMNTEAFF.

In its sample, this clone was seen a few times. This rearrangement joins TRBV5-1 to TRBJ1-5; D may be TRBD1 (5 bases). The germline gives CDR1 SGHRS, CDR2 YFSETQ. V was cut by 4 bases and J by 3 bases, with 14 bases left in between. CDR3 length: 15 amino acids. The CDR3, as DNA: TGCGCCAGCAGCCCCCTCGGGGGAACCAATCAGCCCCAGCATTTT. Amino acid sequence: CASSPLGGTNQPQHF.

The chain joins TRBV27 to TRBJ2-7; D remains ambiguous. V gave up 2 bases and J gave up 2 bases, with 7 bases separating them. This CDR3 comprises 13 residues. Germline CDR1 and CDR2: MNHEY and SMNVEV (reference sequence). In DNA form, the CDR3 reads TGTGCCAGCAGTTTAGAGAATGCCTACGAGCAGTACTTC. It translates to CASSLENAYEQYF.

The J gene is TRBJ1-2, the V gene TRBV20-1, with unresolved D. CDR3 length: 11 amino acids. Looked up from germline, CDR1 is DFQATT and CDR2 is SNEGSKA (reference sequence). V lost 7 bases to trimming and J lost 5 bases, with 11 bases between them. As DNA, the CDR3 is TGCAGTGTTGGCGACGGGTATGGCTACACCTTC. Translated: CSVGDGYGYTF.

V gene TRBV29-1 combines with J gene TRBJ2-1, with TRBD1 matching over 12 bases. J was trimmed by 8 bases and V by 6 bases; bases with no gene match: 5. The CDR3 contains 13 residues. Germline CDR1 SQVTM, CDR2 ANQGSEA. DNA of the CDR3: TGCAGCGTCGCGGGGACAGGGGGCTATGAGCAGTTCTTC. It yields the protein CSVAGTGGYEQFF.

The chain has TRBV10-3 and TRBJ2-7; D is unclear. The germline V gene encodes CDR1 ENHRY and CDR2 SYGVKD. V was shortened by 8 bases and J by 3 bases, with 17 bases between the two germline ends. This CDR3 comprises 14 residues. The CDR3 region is CAILDTRRHYEQYF. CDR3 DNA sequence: TGTGCCATCTTAGACACCCGAAGACACTACGAGCAGTACTTC.

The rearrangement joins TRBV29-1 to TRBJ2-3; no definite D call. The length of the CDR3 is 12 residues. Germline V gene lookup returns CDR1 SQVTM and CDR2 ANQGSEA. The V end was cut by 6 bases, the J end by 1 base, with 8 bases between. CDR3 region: CSVETGTDTQYF. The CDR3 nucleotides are TGCAGCGTCGAGACTGGCACAGATACGCAGTATTTT.

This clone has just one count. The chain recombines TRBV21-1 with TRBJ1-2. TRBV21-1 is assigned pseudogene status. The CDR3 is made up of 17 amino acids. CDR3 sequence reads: CASSKYHLTRVGYGYTF. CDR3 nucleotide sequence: TGTGCCAGCAGCAAATACCACCTAACCCGGGTCGGCTATGGCTACACCTTC.

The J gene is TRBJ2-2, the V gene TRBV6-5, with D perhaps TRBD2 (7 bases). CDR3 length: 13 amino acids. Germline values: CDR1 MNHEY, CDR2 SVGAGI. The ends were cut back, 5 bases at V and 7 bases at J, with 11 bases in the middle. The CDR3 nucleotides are TGTGCCAGCAGTAAGGGGGGGGTCGGGGAGCTGTTTTTT. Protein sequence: CASSKGGVGELFF.

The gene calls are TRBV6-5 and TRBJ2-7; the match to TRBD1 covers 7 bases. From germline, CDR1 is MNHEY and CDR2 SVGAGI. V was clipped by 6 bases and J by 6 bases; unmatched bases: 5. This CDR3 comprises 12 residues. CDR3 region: CASSNTGAEQYF. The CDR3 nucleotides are TGTGCCAGCAGCAACACAGGGGCCGAGCAGTACTTC.

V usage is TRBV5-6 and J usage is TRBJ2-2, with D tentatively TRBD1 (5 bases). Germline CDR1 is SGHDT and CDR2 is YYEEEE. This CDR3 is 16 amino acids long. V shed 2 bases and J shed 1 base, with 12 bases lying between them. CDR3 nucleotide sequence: TGTGCCAGCAGCTTTACGAGACAGCTGAACACCGGGGAGCTGTTTTTT. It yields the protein CASSFTRQLNTGELFF.

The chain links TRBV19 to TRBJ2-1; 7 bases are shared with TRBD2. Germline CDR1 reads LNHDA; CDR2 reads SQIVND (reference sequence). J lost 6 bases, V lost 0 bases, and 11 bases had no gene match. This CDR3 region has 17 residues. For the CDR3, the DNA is TGTGCCAGTAGTATAGATCCAGCGGGGCTAGGCCCCAATGAGCAGTTCTTC. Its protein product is CASSIDPAGLGPNEQFF.

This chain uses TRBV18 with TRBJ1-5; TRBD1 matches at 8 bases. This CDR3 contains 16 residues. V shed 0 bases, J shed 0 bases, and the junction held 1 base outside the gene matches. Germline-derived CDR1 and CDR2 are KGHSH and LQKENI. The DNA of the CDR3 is TGTGCCAGCTCACCACCGGGACAGGTTAGCAATCAGCCCCAGCATTTT. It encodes CASSPPGQVSNQPQHF.

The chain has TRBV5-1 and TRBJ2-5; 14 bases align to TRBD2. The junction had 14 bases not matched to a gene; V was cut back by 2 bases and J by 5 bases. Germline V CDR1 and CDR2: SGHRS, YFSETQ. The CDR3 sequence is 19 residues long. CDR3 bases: TGCGCCAGCAGCTTTAGGACTAGCGGGGGGTCCGCCGGGTTGGAGACCCAGTACTTC. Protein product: CASSFRTSGGSAGLETQYF.

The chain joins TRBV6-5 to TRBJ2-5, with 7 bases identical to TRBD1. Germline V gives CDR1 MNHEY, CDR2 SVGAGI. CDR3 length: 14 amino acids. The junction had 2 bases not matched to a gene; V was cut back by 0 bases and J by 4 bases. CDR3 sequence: CASSYSTGRETQYF. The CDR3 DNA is TGTGCCAGCAGTTACTCGACAGGGAGAGAGACCCAGTACTTC.

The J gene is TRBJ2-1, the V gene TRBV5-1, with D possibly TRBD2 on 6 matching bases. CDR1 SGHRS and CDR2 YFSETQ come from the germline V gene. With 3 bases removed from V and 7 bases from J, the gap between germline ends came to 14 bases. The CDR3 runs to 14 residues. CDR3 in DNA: TGCGCCAGCAGCTCGGGGGACCTGTTTAATGAGCAGTTCTTC. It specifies CASSSGDLFNEQFF.

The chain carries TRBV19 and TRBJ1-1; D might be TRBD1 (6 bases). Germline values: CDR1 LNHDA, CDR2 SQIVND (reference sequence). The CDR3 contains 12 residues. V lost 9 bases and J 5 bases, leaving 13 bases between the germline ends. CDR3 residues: CASGYRDTEAFF. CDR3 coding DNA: TGTGCCAGCGGATACAGGGATACTGAAGCTTTCTTT.

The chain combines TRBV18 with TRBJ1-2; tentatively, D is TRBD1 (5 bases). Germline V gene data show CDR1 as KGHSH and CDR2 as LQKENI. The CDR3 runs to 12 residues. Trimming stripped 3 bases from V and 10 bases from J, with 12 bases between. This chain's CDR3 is CASSPRGGYYTF. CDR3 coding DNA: TGTGCCAGCTCACCCCGGGGGGGGTACTACACCTTC.

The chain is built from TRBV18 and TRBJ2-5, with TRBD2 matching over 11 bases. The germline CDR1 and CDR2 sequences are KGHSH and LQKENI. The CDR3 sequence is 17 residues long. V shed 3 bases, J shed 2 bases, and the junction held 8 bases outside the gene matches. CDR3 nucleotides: TGTGCCAGCTCACCCTCCGGTACTAGCGGGGGTCAAGAGACCCAGTACTTC. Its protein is CASSPSGTSGGQETQYF.

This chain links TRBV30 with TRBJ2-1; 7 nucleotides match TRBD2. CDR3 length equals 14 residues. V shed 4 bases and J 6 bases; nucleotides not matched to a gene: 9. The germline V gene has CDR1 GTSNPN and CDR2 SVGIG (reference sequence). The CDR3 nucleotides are TGTGCCTGGACCACCGGGACTAATCTCAATGAGCAGTTCTTC. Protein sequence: CAWTTGTNLNEQFF.

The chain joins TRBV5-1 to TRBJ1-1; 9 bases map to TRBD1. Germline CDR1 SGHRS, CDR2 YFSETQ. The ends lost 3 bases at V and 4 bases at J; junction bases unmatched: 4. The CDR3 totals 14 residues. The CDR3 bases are TGCGCCAGCAGCTCGGACAGGGGTGGCACTGAAGCTTTCTTT. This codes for CASSSDRGGTEAFF.

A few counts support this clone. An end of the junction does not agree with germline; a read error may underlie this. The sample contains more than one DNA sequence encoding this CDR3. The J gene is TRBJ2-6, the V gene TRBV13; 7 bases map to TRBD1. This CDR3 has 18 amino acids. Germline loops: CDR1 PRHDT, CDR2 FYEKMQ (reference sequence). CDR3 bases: TGCGCCAGCAGCTTAGGGGGACAGAGCTCTTGGGGGGCCAACGTCCTGACTTTC. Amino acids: CASSLGGQSSWGANVLTF. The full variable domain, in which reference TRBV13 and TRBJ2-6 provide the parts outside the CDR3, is AAGVIQSPRHLIKEKRETATLKCYPIPRHDTVYWYQQGPGQDPQFLISFYEKMQSDKGSIPDRFSAQQFSDYHSELNMSSLELGDSALYFCASSLGGQSSWGANVLTFGAGSRLTVL.

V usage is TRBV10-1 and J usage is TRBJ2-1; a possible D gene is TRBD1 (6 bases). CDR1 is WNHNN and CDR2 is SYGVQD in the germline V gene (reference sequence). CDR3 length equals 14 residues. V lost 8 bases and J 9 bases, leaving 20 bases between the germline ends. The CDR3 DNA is TGCGCCAGCCAGCGACAGGCATCCTCAGTTGAGCAGTTCTTC. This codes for CASQRQASSVEQFF.